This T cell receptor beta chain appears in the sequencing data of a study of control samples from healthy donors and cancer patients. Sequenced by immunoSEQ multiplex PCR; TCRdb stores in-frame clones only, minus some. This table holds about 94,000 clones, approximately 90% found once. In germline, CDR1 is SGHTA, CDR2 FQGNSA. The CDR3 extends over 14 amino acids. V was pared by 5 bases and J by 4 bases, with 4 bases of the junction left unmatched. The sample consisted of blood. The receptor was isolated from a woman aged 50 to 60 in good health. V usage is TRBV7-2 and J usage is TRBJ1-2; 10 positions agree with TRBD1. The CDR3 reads CASSARTGGYGYTF. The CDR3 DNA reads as TGTGCCAGCAGCGCGCGGACAGGGGGCTATGGCTACACCTTC.